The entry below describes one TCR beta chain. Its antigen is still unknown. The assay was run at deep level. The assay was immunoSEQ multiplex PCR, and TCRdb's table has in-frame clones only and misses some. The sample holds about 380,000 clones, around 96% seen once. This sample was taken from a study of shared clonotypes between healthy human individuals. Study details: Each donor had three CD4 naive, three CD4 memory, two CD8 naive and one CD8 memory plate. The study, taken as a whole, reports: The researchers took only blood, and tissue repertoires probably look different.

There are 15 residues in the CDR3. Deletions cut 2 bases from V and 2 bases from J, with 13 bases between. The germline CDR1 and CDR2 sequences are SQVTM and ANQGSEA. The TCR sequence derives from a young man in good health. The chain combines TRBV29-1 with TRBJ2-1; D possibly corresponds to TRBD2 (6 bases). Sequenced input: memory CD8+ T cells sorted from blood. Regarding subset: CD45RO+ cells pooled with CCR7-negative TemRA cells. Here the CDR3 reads CSVERPTSTYNEQFF. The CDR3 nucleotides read TGCAGCGTTGAACGGCCGACTAGTACCTACAATGAGCAGTTCTTC.